This T cell receptor (beta chain) was found in a study of OX40 agonist ivuxolimab in advanced cancers. On the study more broadly: Every 2 weeks, patients got intravenous ivuxolimab at one of six dose levels (0.01-10 mg/kg). Overall study results and limits: Expanded clones belonging to CD8+ T cells outnumbered, on average, those of CD4+. No antigen was identified for the clonally expanded peripheral T cells.

By share, this clone ranks as large. Antigen unknown. Germline loops: CDR1 SGDLS, CDR2 YYNGEE. Trimming removed 0 bases at V and 1 base at J, with 10 bases between. CDR3 length: 15 amino acids. Produced via immunoSEQ multiplex PCR; TCRdb's table is partial and in-frame only. The table includes about 12,000 clones, about 81% detected once. This sequence joins TRBV9 and TRBJ2-5, with D unresolved. The TCR comes from an adult with an advanced solid tumor such as melanoma, head and neck, liver or kidney cancer. Source: CD4+ or CD8+ T cells sorted from blood, taken in a trial of the OX40 agonist ivuxolimab. The chain's CDR3 is CASSVAPGSQETQYF. CDR3 sequence (DNA): TGTGCCAGCAGCGTAGCTCCCGGGTCCCAAGAGACCCAGTACTTC. The complete variable domain, with remaining parts taken from reference TRBV9 and TRBJ2-5, reads DSGVTQTPKHLITATGQRVTLRCSPRSGDLSVYWYQQSLDQGLQFLIQYYNGEERAKGNILERFSAQQFPDLHSELNLSSLELGDSALYFCASSVAPGSQETQYFGPGTRLLVL.